This T cell receptor beta chain was recovered during a study of T cells expressing NK-cell markers. The study, taken as a whole, reports: The contribution of dominant NKG2C+ clonotypes to CD8+ T cells in six donors was roughly 1.0-7.5%.

A remark on this clonotype: The antigen is unknown.

The CDR3 loop spans 16 amino acids. Per the germline V gene, CDR1 is LGHNA and CDR2 is YSLEER. TCRdb reanalyzed the 5' RACE reads and collapses them to one entry per CDR3 protein, without DNA. This sample lists 440,000 or so distinct CDR3 sequences; its ten largest clones have about 7.1%. This chain uses TRBV4-3 with TRBJ2-2; lacking DNA, the TRBD2 call made by TCRdb goes unchecked. The TCR originated in a woman between 18 and 69 years old in good health. The sample was blood T cells: a sorted CD56 or NKG2C T cell subset, CD4+ or CD8+ T cells, or bulk PBMC T cells (not recorded which). The CDR3 loop is CASSHGLAANTGELFF.